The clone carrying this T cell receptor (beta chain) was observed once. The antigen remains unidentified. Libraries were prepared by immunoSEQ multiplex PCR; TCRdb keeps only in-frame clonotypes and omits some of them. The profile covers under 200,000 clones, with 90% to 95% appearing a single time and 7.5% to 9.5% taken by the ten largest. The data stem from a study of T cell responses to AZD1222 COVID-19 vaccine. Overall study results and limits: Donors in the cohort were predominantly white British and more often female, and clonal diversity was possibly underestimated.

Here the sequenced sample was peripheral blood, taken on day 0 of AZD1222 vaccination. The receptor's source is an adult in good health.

The CDR3 reads CAWSVQRGGEAFF. DNA for the CDR3: TGTGCCTGGAGTGTACAGCGGGGGGGTGAAGCTTTCTTT. The gene calls are TRBV30 and TRBJ1-1; weak D call: TRBD1 (5 bases). Trimming removed 0 bases from V and 7 bases from J, with 12 bases in between. Germline CDR1 and CDR2: GTSNPN and SVGIG (reference sequence). The CDR3 covers 13 residues.